Following are 25 T cell receptor beta chains from one sample sequenced in a study of blood T cell repertoires in COVID-19. Profiled with immunoSEQ multiplex PCR; TCRdb holds only in-frame clones, not every one. This sample yields around 260,000 clones, of which roughly 84% are seen a single time; 4% to 4.5% belongs to the top ten. The material sequenced was peripheral blood. The source is a man aged 60-69 years with acute or convalescent COVID-19.

This clone was counted a few times. The V gene is TRBV4-1, the J gene TRBJ2-7; 13 bases fit TRBD2. Germline V gene data show CDR1 as MGHRA and CDR2 as YSYEKL. The trim removed 5 bases at V and 6 bases at J, leaving 7 bases unmatched. The CDR3 loop spans 15 amino acids. CDR3 DNA sequence: TGCGCCAGCAGCACACGGACTAGCGGGAGCCCCGAGCAGTACTTC. Protein: CASSTRTSGSPEQYF.

The rearrangement uses TRBV29-1 and TRBJ2-5, with TRBD1 identical over 9 bases. The V gene's germline CDR1 is SQVTM and CDR2 ANQGSEA. J gave up 4 bases and V 7 bases, and 10 bases lay outside the gene matches. This CDR3 comprises 14 residues. CDR3 DNA sequence: TGCAGCGCCCAAGGACAGGGGTTAGGAGAGACCCAGTACTTC. Translating gives CSAQGQGLGETQYF.

The chain carries TRBV4-1 and TRBJ1-4, with no clear D. This CDR3 has 16 residues. The germline CDR1 and CDR2 sequences are MGHRA and YSYEKL. Trimming took off 2 bases at V and 7 bases at J, with 17 bases between the two ends. CDR3 DNA sequence: TGCGCCAGCAGCCAAAAGACATCGGTCTCTGGTGAAAAACTGTTTTTT. Protein sequence: CASSQKTSVSGEKLFF.

The chain has TRBV5-8 and TRBJ2-7, with D tentatively TRBD2 (5 bases). CDR1 is SGHTS, CDR2 YDEGEE, per germline. This CDR3 spans 15 amino acids. V gave up 2 bases and J gave up 4 bases, with 16 bases separating them. CDR3 sequence reads: CASSFEQRHLYEQYF. As DNA, the CDR3 is TGTGCCAGCAGCTTTGAACAGCGGCACTTATACGAGCAGTACTTC.

This chain uses TRBV3-1 (or the pseudogene TRBV3-2) with TRBJ2-5; D gene unclear. CDR3 length: 12 amino acids. Germline V gene data show CDR1 as LGHDT and CDR2 as YNNKEL (reference sequence). The ends were cut back, 5 bases at V and 5 bases at J, with 9 bases in the middle. For the CDR3, the DNA is TGTGCCAGCAGCGAAACGGAGGAGACCCAGTACTTC. Its protein is CASSETEETQYF.

The chain is built from TRBV3-1 (or the pseudogene TRBV3-2) and TRBJ1-4; unclear D gene. In germline, CDR1 is LGHDT, CDR2 YNNKEL (reference sequence). V lost 0 bases to trimming and J lost 7 bases, with 18 bases between them. The CDR3 runs to 17 residues. CDR3: CASSQDISDWSSEKLFF. For the CDR3, the DNA is TGTGCCAGCAGCCAAGATATATCCGACTGGAGTAGTGAAAAACTGTTTTTT.

This clone was counted a few times. V usage is TRBV11-3 and J usage is TRBJ1-1; no clear D gene. V was pared by 3 bases and J by 1 base, with 6 bases between. Germline-derived CDR1 and CDR2 are SGHNT and YENEEA. The CDR3 has 13 residues. In DNA, the CDR3 is TGTGCCAGCAGCTTGGGCCCGAACACTGAAGCTTTCTTT. Protein: CASSLGPNTEAFF.

The chain couples TRBV3-1 (or the pseudogene TRBV3-2) to TRBJ2-7; TRBD1 agrees at 9 bases. Germline CDR1 and CDR2: LGHDT and YNNKEL (reference sequence). J lost 3 bases, V lost 6 bases, and 6 bases had no gene match. The CDR3 has 14 residues. The CDR3 sequence: CASSPGTGFYEQYF. The CDR3, as DNA: TGTGCCAGCAGTCCCGGGACAGGGTTCTACGAGCAGTACTTC.

The chain has TRBV18 and TRBJ2-6, with D unresolved. Germline V lookup: CDR1 KGHSH, CDR2 LQKENI. V dropped 2 bases and J dropped 0 bases, with 11 bases sitting between them. This CDR3 has 17 amino acids. Written as DNA, the CDR3 is TGTGCCAGCTCACCAGGGCTCCCTACCTCTGGGGCCAACGTCCTGACTTTC. Protein: CASSPGLPTSGANVLTF.

This sequence joins TRBV5-4 and TRBJ2-7, with 12 bases fitting TRBD2. Trimming removed 0 bases from V and 4 bases from J; junction bases left unmatched: 5. The CDR3 is 16 residues long. Germline CDR1 SGHNT, CDR2 YYREEE (reference sequence). In DNA, the CDR3 is TGTGCCAGCAGCTTGGGGGCTAGCGGGAGGGCTTACGAGCAGTACTTC. This codes for CASSLGASGRAYEQYF.

The V call is TRBV5-1, the J call TRBJ2-1; D is unclear. The CDR3 loop spans 15 amino acids. V lost 4 bases, J lost 0 bases, and 11 bases lay in between. Germline-derived CDR1 and CDR2 are SGHRS and YFSETQ. As DNA, the CDR3 is TGCGCCAGCAGCCAAACCTACCACTCCTACAATGAGCAGTTCTTC. It yields the protein CASSQTYHSYNEQFF.

The chain links TRBV2 to TRBJ2-1, with 9 nucleotides matching TRBD2. V shed 1 base, J shed 6 bases, and the junction held 4 bases outside the gene matches. From germline, CDR1 is SNHLY and CDR2 FYNNEI. The CDR3 consists of 15 residues. As DNA, the CDR3 is TGTGCCAGCAGTGAAGTGGCGGGGGGGTTCAATGAGCAGTTCTTC. Its translation: CASSEVAGGFNEQFF.

The rearrangement uses TRBV27 and TRBJ2-1; D unclear. The germline CDR1 and CDR2 sequences are MNHEY and SMNVEV (reference sequence). Trimming removed 6 bases at V and 0 bases at J, with 9 bases between. The CDR3 loop spans 14 amino acids. CDR3 region: CASRAPGSYNEQFF. The CDR3 DNA reads as TGTGCCAGCAGGGCGCCAGGCTCCTACAATGAGCAGTTCTTC.

This chain connects TRBV4-3 to TRBJ2-3, with TRBD2 matching 13 bases. J was trimmed by 2 bases and V by 0 bases; bases with no gene match: 5. CDR1 and CDR2 from the germline V gene are LGHNA and YSLEER. The CDR3 runs to 18 residues. This CDR3 is CASSQDRGTSGATDTQYF. Here the CDR3 DNA reads TGCGCCAGCAGCCAAGATCGCGGGACTAGCGGGGCCACAGATACGCAGTATTTT.

V is TRBV7-9 and J is TRBJ1-2, with D unclear. The CDR3 totals 12 residues. The germline V and J ends were trimmed by 5 bases and 4 bases, with 8 bases remaining between them. Looked up from germline, CDR1 is SEHNR and CDR2 is FQNEAQ (reference sequence). The DNA of the CDR3 is TGTGCCAGCAGCCCCGGGATCTATGGCTACACCTTC. This sequence encodes CASSPGIYGYTF.

The gene calls are TRBV4-2 and TRBJ1-1; D gene ambiguous. The V end lost 5 bases, the J end lost 3 bases, and 13 bases lay between the germline ends. Germline assignment: CDR1 LGHNA and CDR2 YNFKEQ. The CDR3 is 14 residues long. CDR3 sequence (DNA): TGTGCCAGCAGCTCTGAACTAGGGTACACTGAAGCTTTCTTT. It codes for CASSSELGYTEAFF.

V usage is TRBV2 and J usage is TRBJ2-7, with D uncertain. CDR1 and CDR2 from the germline V gene are SNHLY and FYNNEI. The ends were cut back, 4 bases at V and 0 bases at J, with 7 bases in the middle. The CDR3 length is 13 residues. The CDR3 DNA reads TGTGCCAGCAGTGGGTTTAGCTCCTACGAGCAGTACTTC. Translated, it gives CASSGFSSYEQYF.

The J gene is TRBJ2-7, the V gene TRBV9; TRBD2 aligns across 12 bases. V trimming: 3 bases; J trimming: 6 bases; junction bases outside the gene matches: 7. The length of the CDR3 is 15 residues. Germline CDR1 is SGDLS and CDR2 is YYNGEE. The CDR3 region has the DNA TGTGCCAGCAGCGCCCTAGCGGGAGGGCCGGGCGAGCAGTACTTC. It yields the protein CASSALAGGPGEQYF. The full variable domain, rest sourced from reference TRBV9 and TRBJ2-7, is DSGVTQTPKHLITATGQRVTLRCSPRSGDLSVYWYQQSLDQGLQFLIQYYNGEERAKGNILERFSAQQFPDLHSELNLSSLELGDSALYFCASSALAGGPGEQYFGPGTRLTVT.

The chain joins TRBV6-4 to TRBJ1-6; 7 bases fit TRBD1. The CDR3 loop spans 20 amino acids. Germline V CDR1 and CDR2: MRHNA, SNTAGT. V trimming: 0 bases; J trimming: 5 bases; junction bases outside the gene matches: 16. CDR3 protein: CASSDSTVVNGDRDNSPLHF. As DNA, the CDR3 is TGTGCCAGCAGTGACTCGACGGTTGTTAACGGGGACAGAGATAATTCACCCCTCCACTTT.

The CDR3 DNA sequence: TGTGCCAGCAGCCAAGAGGGGAGTTGGAATGGCTACACCTTC. This gives the protein CASSQEGSWNGYTF. The V and J genes are TRBV3-1 (or the pseudogene TRBV3-2) and TRBJ1-2; D not resolved. Trimming cost V 0 bases and J 6 bases, with 11 bases left between them. The CDR3 sequence is 14 residues long. Germline V gene sequence: CDR1 LGHDT, CDR2 YNNKEL (reference sequence).

The chain links TRBV29-1 to TRBJ2-2; 10 positions agree with TRBD1. V lost 6 bases to trimming and J lost 6 bases; unmatched junction nucleotides: 7. This CDR3 has 14 residues. Germline V gene sequence: CDR1 SQVTM, CDR2 ANQGSEA. The DNA for the CDR3 is TGCAGCGTCCGGGACAGGGGTGCGCCCGGGGAGCTGTTTTTT. It is translated as CSVRDRGAPGELFF.

The chain uses TRBV9 and TRBJ1-2, with 7 nucleotides matching TRBD1. CDR3 length equals 15 residues. Looked up from germline, CDR1 is SGDLS and CDR2 is YYNGEE. The trim removed 3 bases at V and 4 bases at J, leaving 9 bases unmatched. CDR3 sequence reads: CASSADGTAIYGYTF. The CDR3 DNA is TGTGCCAGCAGCGCCGACGGGACAGCTATCTATGGCTACACCTTC.

This clone was recorded once. The V and J genes are TRBV9 and TRBJ2-3; 7 positions match TRBD1. Germline trimming cut 3 bases from V and 1 base from J; bases unmatched to any gene: 8. The germline CDR1 and CDR2 sequences are SGDLS and YYNGEE. The CDR3 totals 16 residues. The CDR3 sequence: CASSAWTGGGTDTQYF. CDR3 sequence (DNA): TGTGCCAGCAGCGCCTGGACAGGTGGGGGCACAGATACGCAGTATTTT.

The rearrangement links TRBV6-2 or TRBV6-3 to TRBJ1-5; 7 positions agree with TRBD1. V trimming: 5 bases; J trimming: 4 bases; junction bases outside the gene matches: 11. Germline CDR1 MNHEY, CDR2 SVGEGT. The CDR3 has 16 amino acids. The CDR3 is CASSQSSTGSNQPQHF. CDR3 coding DNA: TGTGCCAGCAGTCAATCTTCGACAGGGTCTAATCAGCCCCAGCATTTT.

This chain connects TRBV4-1 to TRBJ1-1, with 8 bases that match TRBD1. The germline gives CDR1 MGHRA, CDR2 YSYEKL. The CDR3 covers 14 residues. V lost 4 bases, J lost 4 bases, and 5 bases stayed unmatched. CDR3: CASSPGTGVTEAFF. CDR3 sequence (DNA): TGCGCCAGCAGCCCAGGGACAGGAGTCACTGAAGCTTTCTTT.